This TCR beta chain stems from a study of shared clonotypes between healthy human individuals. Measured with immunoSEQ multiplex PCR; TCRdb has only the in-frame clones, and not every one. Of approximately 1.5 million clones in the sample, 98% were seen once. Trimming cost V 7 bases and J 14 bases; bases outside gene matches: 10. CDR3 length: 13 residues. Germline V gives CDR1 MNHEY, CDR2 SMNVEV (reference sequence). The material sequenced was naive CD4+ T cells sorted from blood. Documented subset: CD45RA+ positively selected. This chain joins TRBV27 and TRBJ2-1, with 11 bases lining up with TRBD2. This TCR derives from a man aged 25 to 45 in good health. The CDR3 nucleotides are TGTGCCAGCAAACTAAAACCGGGACTAGCGGAGTTCTTC. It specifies CASKLKPGLAEFF.